The source of this T cell receptor beta chain is a study of blood T cell repertoires in COVID-19. Background on the study: Whether acute or convalescent, the COVID-19 samples came from the United States, Italy and Spain.

This CDR3 is built from 15 residues. This clone was seen just once. The repertoire was sequenced with immunoSEQ multiplex PCR; TCRdb's copy has only in-frame clones and lacks some. The sample shows about 120,000 clones, around three quarters of them seen only once. Source material: peripheral blood. V and J are TRBV21-1 and TRBJ1-1. TRBV21-1 is annotated as a pseudogene. This sequence originates from a man aged 55 to 69 with active or convalescent COVID-19. CDR3 protein: CASSKVPAGNTEAFF. The CDR3 nucleotides read TGTGCCAGCAGCAAGGTCCCGGCGGGGAACACTGAAGCTTTCTTT.